The entry below gives a single T cell receptor beta chain sequence along with its context. Its antigen is not yet known. No base quality values were provided; no much bigger clone lies one nucleotide off. The germline V gene encodes CDR1 LGHNA and CDR2 YSLEER. V ends up 4 bases short and J 3 bases short, with an unmatched junction base count of 5. Reading from cysteine to phenylalanine, the CDR3 counts 14 amino acids. This entry keeps only the CDR3 DNA: 42 bases, framed from base 1. TCRbeta CDR3 regions were amplified from genomic DNA by means of the immunoSEQ Assay, a bias-controlled multiplex PCR. Regarding the original processing steps: The number of nucleated cells in each sample was estimated by amplification of reference gene primers within the assay. To quantify the absolute abundance of each unique TCRbeta CDR3 rearrangement, sequence reads were collapsed and filtered. For each sample, productive Simpson clonality was calculated as the square root of Simpson's diversity index across productive rearrangements. Not all clones reach the TCRdb copy of this immuneACCESS table, which keeps in-frame sequences only. Checked studies attribute under half of the gap to unresolved V genes and leave the rest unexplained. The D gene and trimming were derived from the DNA, and the V and J assignments and clone size from that table. The table for this sample lists about 280,000 clones; around 84% of them were counted only once. The ten biggest clones cover roughly 2.5% of the sample.

The entry originates in a study of blood T cell repertoires in COVID-19 (dated by TCRdb to between 2020 and 2021). Regarding the research as a whole: Samples from collaborators originated in the United States, Italy and Spain and spanned both the acute and convalescent phases of COVID-19. The prospective study material was composed of cDNA or gDNA derived from T cells, B-cell-depleted T cells, or PBMCs. Subjects who had been exposed to COVID-19, were actively infected with it, or had recovered from it provided the deeply sampled blood TCRbeta repertoires that made up the dataset. A freely available public database, intended as a resource for researchers studying the immune response to SARS-CoV-2, is where the repertoires were released. The samples were drawn from two sources: the first 160 participants of the ongoing ImmuneRACE study, and 1,200 or so subjects contributed by 6 global collaborators. Nearly every sample came with metadata listing a de-identified subject ID, COVID-19 status, age in years and sex. Where available, HLA class I and class II types were obtained from metadata supplied by the sample provider rather than from assay-based typing. The study at large found these results: The amount of clinical and demographic metadata varied by source and participant and was provided uncurated.

Enrolling through a virtual design, the prospective study's participants ranged in age from roughly 18 to 95 years and lived across 24 United States geographic areas. To assign participants to cohorts, the prospective study relied on clinical history that participants themselves reported in a screening survey and a study questionnaire. Recovered participants in ImmuneRACE Cohort 3 were defined as having two consecutive negative NP/OP PCR tests, clearance from a healthcare professional, or resolution of symptoms. Each participant in the prospective study had whole blood, serum and a nasopharyngeal or oropharyngeal swab collected by mobile phlebotomists. Additional blood draws and questionnaires over an approximately two-month period could optionally be provided by prospective study participants. Before DNA extraction, prospective study blood samples were shipped either frozen or at room temperature.

The rearranged chain carries TRBV4-3 and TRBJ2-7; 8 middle bases align to TRBD2. The specimen sequenced was PBMCs or T cells enriched from blood (not recorded which). The clonotype originates from a woman aged 50 to 65 who had recovered from COVID-19. The CDR3 region reads CASSPQTSDYEQYF. The nucleotides are TGCGCCAGCAGCCCACAGACTAGCGACTACGAGCAGTACTTC.